These 8 T cell receptor beta chains were all obtained from the same sample, sequenced in a study of CD8+CD57+ T cells in acquired aplastic anemia. For CDR3 and TCR beta VDJ profiling, genomic DNA was the template used. TCRdb itself ran the reads through MiXCR, one entry per CDR3 protein. The table lists roughly 81,000 distinct CDR3 sequences, over 35% of them singletons. Sequencing used sorted CD4+, CD8+, or CD8+CD57+ T cells (not recorded which) from PBMCs. These receptors all stem from a human donor in good health, serving as a control.

The chain has TRBV12-3 or TRBV12-4 and TRBJ2-7, with D hard to call. Trimming removed 7 bases at V and 3 bases at J, with 19 bases between. There are 15 residues in the CDR3. CDR3 bases: TGTGCCAGCACTTTGGAGTCGGGCAACTACTACGAGCAGTACTTC. This encodes CASTLESGNYYEQYF.

The table lists this clonotype with many counts. V gene TRBV4-1 combines with J gene TRBJ2-7; a possible D gene is TRBD2 (5 bases). The V and J ends lost 6 bases and 5 bases respectively, with 20 bases between them. Germline CDR1 is MGHRA and CDR2 is YSYEKL. The CDR3 length is 15 residues. CDR3 sequence (DNA): TGCGCCAGCAGTTTTCGGGAAACCACGCTGAACGAGCAGTACTTC. It is translated as CASSFRETTLNEQYF.

This clonotype was seen at least ten times. The chain is built from TRBV6-6 and TRBJ2-1; D unresolved. The CDR3 totals 10 residues. Germline V gene sequence: CDR1 MNHNY, CDR2 SVGAGI (reference sequence). V lost 9 bases and J 10 bases, leaving 10 bases between the germline ends. The CDR3 DNA reads as TGTGCCAGTGGGAATTCGGAGCAGTTCTTC. The encoded protein is CASGNSEQFF.

This clonotype occurred once. The J gene is TRBJ2-7, the V gene TRBV7-8; D remains unclear. Germline V gene sequence: CDR1 SGHVS, CDR2 FQNEAQ. The CDR3 extends over 13 amino acids. Deletions cut 1 base from V and 3 bases from J, with 7 bases between. The CDR3 region is CASSLEEGYEQYF. CDR3 bases: TGTGCCAGCAGCTTAGAGGAAGGCTACGAGCAGTACTTC.

This clonotype was observed many times. J is TRBJ1-2 and V is TRBV19; D might be TRBD1 (5 bases). This CDR3 has 13 residues. V was pared by 9 bases and J by 1 base, with 12 bases between. In germline, CDR1 is LNHDA, CDR2 SQIVND (reference sequence). The CDR3 bases are TGTGCCAGCGCCGACAGCTATAACTATGGCTACACCTTC. It yields the protein CASADSYNYGYTF.

A remark on this clonotype: A read error may be the cause here, since a much bigger clone is one base away. V usage is TRBV10-3 and J usage is TRBJ1-2, with no clear D. CDR1 and CDR2 from the germline V gene are ENHRY and SYGVKD. The CDR3 is 12 amino acids. CDR3 sequence (DNA): TGTGCCATCAGTGTCAGTGGATATGGCTACGCCTTC. Translating gives CAISVSGYGYAF.

This clonotype occurred a few times. The chain carries TRBV12-3 or TRBV12-4 and TRBJ1-1, with 8 bases lining up with TRBD1. The trim removed 10 bases at V and 3 bases at J, leaving 7 bases unmatched. The CDR3 runs to 13 residues. For the CDR3, the DNA is TGTGCCATCAGGGGGCAAGGGGACACTGAAGCTTTCTTT. As protein: CAIRGQGDTEAFF.

The sample holds a few counts of this clonotype. The chain employs TRBV11-2 and TRBJ1-1; D is possibly TRBD1 (5 bases). Germline lookup yields CDR1 SGHAT and CDR2 FQNNGV. CDR3 length equals 14 residues. Trimming cost V 6 bases and J 7 bases, with 18 bases left between them. CDR3 in DNA: TGTGCCAGCAGACAGAGCGAGGTGAGGGGTGAAGCTTTCTTT. The encoded protein is CASRQSEVRGEAFF.